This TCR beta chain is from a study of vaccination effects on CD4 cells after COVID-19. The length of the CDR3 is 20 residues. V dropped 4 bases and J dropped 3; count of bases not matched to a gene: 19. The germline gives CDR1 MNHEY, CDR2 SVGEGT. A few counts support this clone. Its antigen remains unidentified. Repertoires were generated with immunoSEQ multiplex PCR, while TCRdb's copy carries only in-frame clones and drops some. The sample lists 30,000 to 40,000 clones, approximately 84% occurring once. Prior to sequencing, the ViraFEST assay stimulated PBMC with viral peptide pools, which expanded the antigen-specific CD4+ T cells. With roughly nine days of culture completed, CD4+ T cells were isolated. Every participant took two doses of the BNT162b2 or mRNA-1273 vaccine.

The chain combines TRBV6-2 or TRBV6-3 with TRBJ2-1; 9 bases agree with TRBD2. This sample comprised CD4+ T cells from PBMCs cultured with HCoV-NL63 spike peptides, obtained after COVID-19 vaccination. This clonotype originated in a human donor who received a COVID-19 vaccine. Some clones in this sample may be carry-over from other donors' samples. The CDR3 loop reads CASSFVQLAASSGDYNEQFF. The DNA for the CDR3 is TGTGCCAGCAGTTTTGTACAACTAGCAGCTTCTAGCGGGGACTACAATGAGCAGTTCTTC.